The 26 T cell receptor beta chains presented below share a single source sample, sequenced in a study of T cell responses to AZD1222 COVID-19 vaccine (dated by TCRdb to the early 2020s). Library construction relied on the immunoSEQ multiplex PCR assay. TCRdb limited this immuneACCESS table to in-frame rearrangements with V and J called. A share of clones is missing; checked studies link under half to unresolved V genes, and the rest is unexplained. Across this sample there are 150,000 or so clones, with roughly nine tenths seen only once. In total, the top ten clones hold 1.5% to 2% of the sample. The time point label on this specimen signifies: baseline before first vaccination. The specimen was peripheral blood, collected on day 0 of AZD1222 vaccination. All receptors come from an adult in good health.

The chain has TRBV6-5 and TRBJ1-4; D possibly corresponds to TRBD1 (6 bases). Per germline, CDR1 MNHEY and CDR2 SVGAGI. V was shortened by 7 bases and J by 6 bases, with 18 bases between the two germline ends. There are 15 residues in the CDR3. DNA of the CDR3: TGTGCCAGCATCGAAAGGTGGACAGCCGATGAAAAACTGTTTTTT. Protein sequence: CASIERWTADEKLFF.

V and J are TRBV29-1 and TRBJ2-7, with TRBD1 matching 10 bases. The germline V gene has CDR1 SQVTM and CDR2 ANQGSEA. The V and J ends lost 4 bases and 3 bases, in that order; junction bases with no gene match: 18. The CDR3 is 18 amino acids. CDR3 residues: CSVGLVGQGKFLNYEQYF. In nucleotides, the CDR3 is TGCAGCGTTGGTCTTGTGGGACAGGGGAAGTTCCTTAACTACGAGCAGTACTTC.

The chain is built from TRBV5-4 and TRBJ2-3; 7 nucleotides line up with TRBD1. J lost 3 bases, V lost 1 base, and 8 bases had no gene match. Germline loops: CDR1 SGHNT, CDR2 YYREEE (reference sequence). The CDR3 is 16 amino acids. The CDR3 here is CASSLQGVKGTDTQYF. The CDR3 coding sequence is TGTGCCAGCAGCTTGCAGGGGGTGAAAGGGACAGATACGCAGTATTTT.

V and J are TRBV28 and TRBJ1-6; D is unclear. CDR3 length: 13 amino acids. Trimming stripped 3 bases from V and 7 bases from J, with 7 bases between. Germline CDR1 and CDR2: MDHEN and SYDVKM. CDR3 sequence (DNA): TGTGCCAGCAGTTTTAAGGAGAATTCACCCCTCCACTTT. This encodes CASSFKENSPLHF.

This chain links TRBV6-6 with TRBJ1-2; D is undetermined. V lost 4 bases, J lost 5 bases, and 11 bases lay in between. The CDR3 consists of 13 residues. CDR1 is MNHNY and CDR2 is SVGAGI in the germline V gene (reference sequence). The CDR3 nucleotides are TGTGCCAGCAGTTGGTCGGATGCATATGGCTACACCTTC. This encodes CASSWSDAYGYTF.

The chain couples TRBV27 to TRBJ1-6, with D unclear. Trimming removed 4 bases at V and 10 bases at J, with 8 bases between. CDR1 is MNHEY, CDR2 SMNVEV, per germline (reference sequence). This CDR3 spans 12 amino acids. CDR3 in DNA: TGTGCCAGCAGTTCCAGTGTCTCACCCCTCCACTTT. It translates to CASSSSVSPLHF.

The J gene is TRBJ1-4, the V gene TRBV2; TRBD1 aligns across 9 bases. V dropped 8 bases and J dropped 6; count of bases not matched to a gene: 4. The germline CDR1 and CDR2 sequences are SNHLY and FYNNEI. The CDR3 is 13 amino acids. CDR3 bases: TGTGCCAGCGGGACAGGGCGGGATGAAAAACTGTTTTTT. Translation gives CASGTGRDEKLFF.

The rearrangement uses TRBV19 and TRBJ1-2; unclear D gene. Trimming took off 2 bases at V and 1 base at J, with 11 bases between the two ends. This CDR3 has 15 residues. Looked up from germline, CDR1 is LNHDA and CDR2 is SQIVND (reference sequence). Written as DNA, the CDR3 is TGTGCCAGTAGTATAATGTCGCGGTATAACTATGGCTACACCTTC. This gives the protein CASSIMSRYNYGYTF.

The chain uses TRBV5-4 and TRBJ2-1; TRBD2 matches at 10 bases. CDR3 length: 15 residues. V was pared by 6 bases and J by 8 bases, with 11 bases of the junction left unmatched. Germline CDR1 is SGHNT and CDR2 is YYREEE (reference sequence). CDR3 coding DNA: TGTGCCAGCACCCAATCTAGCGGGAGTGGTTATGAGCAGTTCTTC. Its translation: CASTQSSGSGYEQFF. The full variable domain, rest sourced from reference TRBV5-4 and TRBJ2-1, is ETGVTQSPTHLIKTRGQQVTLRCSSQSGHNTVSWYQQALGQGPQFIFQYYREEENGRGNFPPRFSGLQFPNYSSELNVNALELDDSALYLCASTQSSGSGYEQFFGPGTRLTVL.

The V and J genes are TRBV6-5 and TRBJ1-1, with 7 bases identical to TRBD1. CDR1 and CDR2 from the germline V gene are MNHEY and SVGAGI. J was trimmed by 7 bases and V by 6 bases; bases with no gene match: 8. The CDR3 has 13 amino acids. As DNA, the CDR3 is TGTGCCAGCAGGACGGGACAGCTGCTTGAAGCTTTCTTT. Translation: CASRTGQLLEAFF.

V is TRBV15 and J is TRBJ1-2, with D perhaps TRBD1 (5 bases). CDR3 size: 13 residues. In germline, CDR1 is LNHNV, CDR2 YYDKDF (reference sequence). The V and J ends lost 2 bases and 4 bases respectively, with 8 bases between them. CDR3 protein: CATSRRGLYGYTF. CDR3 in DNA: TGTGCCACCAGCAGAAGGGGTCTCTATGGCTACACCTTC.

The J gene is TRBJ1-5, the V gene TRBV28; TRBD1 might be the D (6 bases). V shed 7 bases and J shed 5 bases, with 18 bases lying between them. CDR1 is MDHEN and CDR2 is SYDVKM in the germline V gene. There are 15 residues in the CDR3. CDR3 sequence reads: CASTYGGGSYQPQHF. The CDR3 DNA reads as TGTGCCAGCACCTATGGGGGGGGCAGCTATCAGCCCCAGCATTTT.

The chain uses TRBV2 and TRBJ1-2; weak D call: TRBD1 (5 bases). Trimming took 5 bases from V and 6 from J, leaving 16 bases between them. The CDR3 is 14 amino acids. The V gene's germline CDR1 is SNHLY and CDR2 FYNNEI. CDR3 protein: CASSWDSPADGYTF. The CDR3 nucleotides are TGTGCCAGCAGTTGGGACTCCCCCGCGGATGGCTACACCTTC. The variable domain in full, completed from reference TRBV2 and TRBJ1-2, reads EPEVTQTPSHQVTQMGQEVILRCVPISNHLYFYWYRQILGQKVEFLVSFYNNEISEKSEIFDDQFSVERPDGSNFTLKIRSTKLEDSAMYFCASSWDSPADGYTFGSGTRLTVV.

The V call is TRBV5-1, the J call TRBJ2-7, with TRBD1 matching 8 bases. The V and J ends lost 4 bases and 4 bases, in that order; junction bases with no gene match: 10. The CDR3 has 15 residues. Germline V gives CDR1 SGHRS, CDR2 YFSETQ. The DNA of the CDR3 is TGCGCCAGCAGCGATGGGGGGACAGGCCCTTACGAGCAGTACTTC. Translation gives CASSDGGTGPYEQYF. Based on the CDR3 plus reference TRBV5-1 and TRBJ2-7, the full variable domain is KAGVTQTPRYLIKTRGQQVTLSCSPISGHRSVSWYQQTPGQGLQFLFEYFSETQRNKGNFPGRFSGRQFSNSRSEMNVSTLELGDSALYLCASSDGGTGPYEQYFGPGTRLTVT.

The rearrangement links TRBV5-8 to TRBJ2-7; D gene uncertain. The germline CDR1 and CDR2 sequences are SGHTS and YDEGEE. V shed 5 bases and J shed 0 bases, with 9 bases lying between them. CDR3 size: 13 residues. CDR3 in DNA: TGTGCCAGCAGATTAACACTCTCCTACGAGCAGTACTTC. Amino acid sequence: CASRLTLSYEQYF.

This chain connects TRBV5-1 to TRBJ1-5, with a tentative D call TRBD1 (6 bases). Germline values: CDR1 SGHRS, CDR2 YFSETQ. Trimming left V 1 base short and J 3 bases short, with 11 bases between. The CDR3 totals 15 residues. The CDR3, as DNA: TGCGCCAGCAGCTTGTTAGGGGGTCCCAATCAGCCCCAGCATTTT. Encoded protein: CASSLLGGPNQPQHF.

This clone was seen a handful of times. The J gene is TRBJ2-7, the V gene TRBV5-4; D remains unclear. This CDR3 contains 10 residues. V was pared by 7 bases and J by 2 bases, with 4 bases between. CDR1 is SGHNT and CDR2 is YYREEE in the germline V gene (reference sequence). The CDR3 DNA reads TGTGCCAGCCACCCCTACGAGCAGTACTTC. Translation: CASHPYEQYF.

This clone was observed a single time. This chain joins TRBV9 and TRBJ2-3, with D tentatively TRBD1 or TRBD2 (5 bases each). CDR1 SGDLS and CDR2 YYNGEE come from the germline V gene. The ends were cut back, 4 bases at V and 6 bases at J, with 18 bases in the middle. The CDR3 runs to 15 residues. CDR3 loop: CASSPGAYSLDTQYF. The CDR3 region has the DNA TGTGCCAGCAGCCCCGGGGCCTACTCCCTTGATACGCAGTATTTT.

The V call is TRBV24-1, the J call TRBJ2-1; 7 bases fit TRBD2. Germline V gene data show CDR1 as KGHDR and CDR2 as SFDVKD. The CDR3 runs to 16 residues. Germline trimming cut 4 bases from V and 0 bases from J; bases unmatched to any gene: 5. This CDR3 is CATSDARTSSYNEQFF. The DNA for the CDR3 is TGTGCCACCAGTGACGCCAGGACTAGCTCCTACAATGAGCAGTTCTTC.

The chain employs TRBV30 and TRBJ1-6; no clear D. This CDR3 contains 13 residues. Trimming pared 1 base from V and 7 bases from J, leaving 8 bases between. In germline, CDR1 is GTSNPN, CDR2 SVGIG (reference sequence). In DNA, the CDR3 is TGTGCCTGGAGTGCCGGAATCAATTCACCCCTCCACTTT. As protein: CAWSAGINSPLHF.

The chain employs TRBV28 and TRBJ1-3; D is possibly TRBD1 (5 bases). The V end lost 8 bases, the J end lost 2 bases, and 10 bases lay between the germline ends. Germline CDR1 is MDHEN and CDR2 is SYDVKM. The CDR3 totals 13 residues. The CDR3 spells CASRLGAGNTIYF. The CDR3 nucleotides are TGTGCCAGCCGGCTAGGGGCTGGAAACACCATATATTTT.

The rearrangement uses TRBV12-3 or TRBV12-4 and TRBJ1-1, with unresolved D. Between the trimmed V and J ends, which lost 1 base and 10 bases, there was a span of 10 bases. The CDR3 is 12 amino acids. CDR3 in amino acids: CASSLGPRGAFF. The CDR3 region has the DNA TGTGCCAGCAGTTTAGGACCCCGGGGAGCTTTCTTT.

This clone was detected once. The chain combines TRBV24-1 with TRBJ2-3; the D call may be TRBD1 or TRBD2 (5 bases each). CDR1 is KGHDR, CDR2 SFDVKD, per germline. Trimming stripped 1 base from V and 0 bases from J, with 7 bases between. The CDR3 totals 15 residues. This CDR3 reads CATSDFRDSTDTQYF. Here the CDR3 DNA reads TGTGCCACCAGTGATTTCCGGGACAGCACAGATACGCAGTATTTT.

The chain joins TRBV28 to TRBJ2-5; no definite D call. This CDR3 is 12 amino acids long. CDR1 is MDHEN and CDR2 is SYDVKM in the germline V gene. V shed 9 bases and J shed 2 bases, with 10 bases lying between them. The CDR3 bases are TGTGCCAGTAGGGCCCGTCAAGAGACCCAGTACTTC. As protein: CASRARQETQYF. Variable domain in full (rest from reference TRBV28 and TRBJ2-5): DVKVTQSSRYLVKRTGEKVFLECVQDMDHENMFWYRQDPGLGLRLIYFSYDVKMKEKGDIPEGYSVSREKKERFSLILESASTNQTSMYLCASRARQETQYFGPGTRLLVL.

The CDR3 sequence: CASSNSVWSNQPQHF. The CDR3 DNA reads TGTGCCAGTAGTAATTCCGTTTGGAGCAATCAGCCCCAGCATTTT. This sequence joins TRBV19 and TRBJ1-5; D is unclear. Trimming cost V 4 bases and J 1 base, with 11 bases left between them. CDR3 length: 15 residues. Germline values: CDR1 LNHDA, CDR2 SQIVND (reference sequence).

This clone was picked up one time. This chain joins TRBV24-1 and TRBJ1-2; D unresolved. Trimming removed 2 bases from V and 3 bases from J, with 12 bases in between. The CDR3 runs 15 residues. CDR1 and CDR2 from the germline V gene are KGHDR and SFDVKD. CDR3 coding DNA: TGTGCCACCAGTGATTCGATCGGGGATGACTATGGCTACACCTTC. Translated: CATSDSIGDDYGYTF.